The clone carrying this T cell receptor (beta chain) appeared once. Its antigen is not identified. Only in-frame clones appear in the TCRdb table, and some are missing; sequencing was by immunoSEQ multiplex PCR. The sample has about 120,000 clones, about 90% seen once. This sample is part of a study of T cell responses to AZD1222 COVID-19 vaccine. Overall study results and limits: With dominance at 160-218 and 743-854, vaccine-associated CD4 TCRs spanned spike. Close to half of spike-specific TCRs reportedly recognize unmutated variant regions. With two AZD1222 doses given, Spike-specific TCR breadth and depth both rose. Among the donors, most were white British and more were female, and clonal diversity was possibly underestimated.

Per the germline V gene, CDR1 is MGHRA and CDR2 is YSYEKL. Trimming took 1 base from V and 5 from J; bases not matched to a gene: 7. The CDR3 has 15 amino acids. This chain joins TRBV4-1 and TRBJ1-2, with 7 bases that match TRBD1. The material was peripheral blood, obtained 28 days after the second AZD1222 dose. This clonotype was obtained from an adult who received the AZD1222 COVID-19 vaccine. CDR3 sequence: CASSQGRQGSYGYTF. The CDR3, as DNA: TGCGCCAGCAGCCAAGGGCGACAGGGAAGTTATGGCTACACCTTC.